One and the same sample provided the 32 T cell receptor beta chains below, sequenced in a study of blood T cell repertoires in COVID-19. Assay used: immunoSEQ multiplex PCR; TCRdb lists only in-frame clones, some missing. This table has around 480,000 clones, about 91% appearing once. The sequenced material came from peripheral blood. These receptors originate from a woman aged 45-65 years with COVID-19, enrolled during active disease.

V and J are TRBV5-1 and TRBJ2-1, with a tentative D call TRBD1 (5 bases). The CDR3 sequence is 13 residues long. Trimming removed 3 bases from V and 5 bases from J, with 9 bases in between. The germline V gene encodes CDR1 SGHRS and CDR2 YFSETQ. CDR3 sequence (DNA): TGCGCCAGCAGCTCCAGACAGCACAATGAGCAGTTCTTC. Protein product: CASSSRQHNEQFF.

The chain recombines TRBV5-1 with TRBJ1-1; D might be TRBD1 (5 bases). V gave up 4 bases and J gave up 5 bases, with 15 bases separating them. There are 14 residues in the CDR3. Germline assignment: CDR1 SGHRS and CDR2 YFSETQ. CDR3 nucleotides: TGCGCCAGCAGCAGCCCAACGGGGGTTACTGAAGCTTTCTTT. It codes for CASSSPTGVTEAFF.

The chain joins TRBV19 to TRBJ1-2; D unclear. From germline, CDR1 is LNHDA and CDR2 SQIVND (reference sequence). Trimming shortened V by 5 bases and J by 5 bases, and 9 bases separated the two germline ends. This CDR3 is 12 amino acids long. In nucleotides, the CDR3 is TGTGCCAGTAGTCGCACAGTATATGGCTACACCTTC. Its protein product is CASSRTVYGYTF.

The chain couples TRBV19 to TRBJ2-3; 10 nucleotides match TRBD2. Germline trimming cut 4 bases from V and 4 bases from J; bases unmatched to any gene: 8. The length of the CDR3 is 16 residues. The germline CDR1 and CDR2 sequences are LNHDA and SQIVND (reference sequence). CDR3 coding DNA: TGTGCCAGTAGTAGGGGACTAGCGCTTTGGGCAGATACGCAGTATTTT. Amino acid sequence: CASSRGLALWADTQYF.

The chain uses TRBV19 and TRBJ2-7, with 8 bases that match TRBD1. Trimming removed 5 bases from V and 4 bases from J; junction bases left unmatched: 10. Germline assignment: CDR1 LNHDA and CDR2 SQIVND (reference sequence). There are 15 residues in the CDR3. The CDR3 nucleotides are TGTGCCAGTAGTTTCAGGGGGCGCGGGTCTTACGAGCAGTACTTC. Protein product: CASSFRGRGSYEQYF.

The chain carries TRBV7-8 and TRBJ1-5, with 8 positions matching TRBD1. V lost 5 bases to trimming and J lost 3 bases; unmatched junction nucleotides: 9. Germline V lookup: CDR1 SGHVS, CDR2 FQNEAQ. The CDR3 contains 16 residues. CDR3 DNA sequence: TGTGCCAGCAGCGAAGGAACAGGGGGGTACAATCAGCCCCAGCATTTT. Translating gives CASSEGTGGYNQPQHF.

V and J are TRBV6-6 and TRBJ2-3; TRBD2 agrees at 10 bases. CDR1 and CDR2 (germline): MNHNY, SVGAGI (reference sequence). The J segment lost 7 bases and the V segment lost 5 bases, leaving 15 bases of the junction unmatched. CDR3 length: 17 amino acids. In nucleotides, the CDR3 is TGTGCCAGCAGTCGCCGGTCCCTAGCGGGGGCCCATTATACGCAGTATTTT. It translates to CASSRRSLAGAHYTQYF.

The V and J genes are TRBV6-5 and TRBJ2-7, with D perhaps TRBD1 (6 bases). Trimming removed 6 bases at V and 7 bases at J, with 16 bases between. The V gene's germline CDR1 is MNHEY and CDR2 SVGAGI. The CDR3 runs to 13 residues. The DNA of the CDR3 is TGTGCCAGCAGGACAGGCGGGTTCCTGGAGCAGTACTTC. It specifies CASRTGGFLEQYF.

The rearrangement links TRBV6-1 to TRBJ2-4; D is possibly TRBD2 (5 bases). Germline assignment: CDR1 MNHNS and CDR2 SASEGT. The CDR3 spans 18 residues. The V end lost 3 bases, the J end lost 1 base, and 19 bases lay between the germline ends. This chain's CDR3 is CASSDGVTSGPAKNIQYF. The DNA for the CDR3 is TGTGCCAGCAGTGATGGGGTAACAAGCGGCCCGGCCAAAAACATTCAGTACTTC.

In this sample, this clone turned up a few times. This rearrangement joins TRBV6-5 to TRBJ1-1; the D gene is possibly TRBD1 (5 bases). The length of the CDR3 is 13 residues. V dropped 5 bases and J dropped 4 bases, with 11 bases sitting between them. Germline CDR1 and CDR2: MNHEY and SVGAGI. The CDR3 is CASSQDQGTEAFF. The CDR3 DNA follows: TGTGCCAGCAGTCAGGACCAGGGCACTGAAGCTTTCTTT.

The rearrangement uses TRBV11-2 and TRBJ2-5; TRBD1 might be the D (6 bases). The CDR3 loop spans 15 amino acids. V lost 4 bases and J lost 1, with 13 bases in between. Per the germline V gene, CDR1 is SGHAT and CDR2 is FQNNGV. The CDR3 here is CASSSQTGFQETQYF. CDR3 nucleotides: TGTGCCAGCAGCTCACAAACAGGGTTCCAAGAGACCCAGTACTTC.

The chain combines TRBV5-1 with TRBJ1-1; D gene ambiguous. This CDR3 has 12 amino acids. The ends were cut back, 4 bases at V and 10 bases at J, with 14 bases in the middle. CDR1 is SGHRS and CDR2 is YFSETQ in the germline V gene. CDR3 sequence: CASSPSGRGAFF. The CDR3 region has the DNA TGCGCCAGCAGCCCGTCAGGCCGGGGAGCTTTCTTT. Together with reference TRBV5-1 and TRBJ1-1, the CDR3 gives the full variable domain: KAGVTQTPRYLIKTRGQQVTLSCSPISGHRSVSWYQQTPGQGLQFLFEYFSETQRNKGNFPGRFSGRQFSNSRSEMNVSTLELGDSALYLCASSPSGRGAFFGQGTRLTVV.

The chain joins TRBV6-6 to TRBJ2-7, with 7 bases fitting TRBD2. The CDR3 covers 16 residues. Germline loops: CDR1 MNHNY, CDR2 SVGAGI (reference sequence). The ends lost 8 bases at V and 0 bases at J; junction bases unmatched: 13. The CDR3 bases are TGTGCCAGCCTAACTCGAGGCGGGGGAAGCTCCTACGAGCAGTACTTC. It codes for CASLTRGGGSSYEQYF.

The gene calls are TRBV27 and TRBJ2-6; the D gene is possibly TRBD2 (5 bases). The CDR3 consists of 15 residues. V dropped 2 bases and J dropped 0 bases, with 5 bases sitting between them. The germline V gene has CDR1 MNHEY and CDR2 SMNVEV (reference sequence). CDR3 coding DNA: TGTGCCAGCAGTTTAAGCGGCTCTGGGGCCAACGTCCTGACTTTC. It is translated as CASSLSGSGANVLTF.

This clone turned up a few times. The chain recombines TRBV9 with TRBJ1-1; possibly TRBD1 for D (6 bases). Germline CDR1 SGDLS, CDR2 YYNGEE. The CDR3 spans 13 residues. Trimming shortened V by 3 bases and J by 4 bases, and 10 bases separated the two germline ends. The CDR3: CASSGTVFTEAFF. As DNA, the CDR3 is TGTGCCAGCAGCGGGACAGTGTTCACTGAAGCTTTCTTT.

The chain joins TRBV2 to TRBJ1-2; D gene uncertain. V lost 11 bases and J 7 bases, leaving 17 bases between the germline ends. This CDR3 spans 12 amino acids. Germline lookup yields CDR1 SNHLY and CDR2 FYNNEI. The CDR3 sequence is CAGEGSSLGYTF. CDR3 bases: TGTGCCGGCGAAGGGAGTTCCCTTGGCTACACCTTC.

The J gene is TRBJ1-2, the V gene TRBV7-2, with no clear D. This CDR3 has 16 residues. Germline assignment: CDR1 SGHTA and CDR2 FQGNSA. Between the trimmed V and J ends, which lost 6 bases and 4 bases, there was a span of 21 bases. The CDR3 DNA is TGTGCCAGCAGTTATGGAACATTGGGCAGTAGCTATGGCTACACCTTC. It codes for CASSYGTLGSSYGYTF.

The chain carries TRBV6-1 and TRBJ1-2; 8 bases agree with TRBD1. The germline V gene encodes CDR1 MNHNS and CDR2 SASEGT. Losses at the gene ends were 3 bases for V and 4 bases for J; bases not matched to a gene: 7. The CDR3 totals 15 residues. The DNA for the CDR3 is TGTGCCAGCAGTGAGAGGGACAGGCGCTTCTATGGCTACACCTTC. Protein sequence: CASSERDRRFYGYTF.

This sequence joins TRBV7-7 and TRBJ2-1; 7 bases match TRBD1. Trimming took 5 bases from V and 0 from J; bases not matched to a gene: 10. The CDR3 is 17 amino acids. CDR1 SSHAT and CDR2 FNYEAQ come from the germline V gene (reference sequence). This CDR3 reads CASSPRQGRSSYNEQFF. In nucleotides, the CDR3 is TGTGCCAGCAGCCCTCGACAGGGACGGAGCTCCTACAATGAGCAGTTCTTC.

V usage is TRBV6-5 and J usage is TRBJ2-7; D is uncertain. The germline CDR1 and CDR2 sequences are MNHEY and SVGAGI. V was trimmed by 6 bases and J by 0 bases, leaving 15 bases between them. This CDR3 region has 15 residues. This CDR3 is CASSPRVMVSYEQYF. CDR3 DNA sequence: TGTGCCAGCAGCCCCCGGGTCATGGTCTCCTACGAGCAGTACTTC.

This chain uses TRBV18 with TRBJ1-4; TRBD1 matches 9 bases. The germline CDR1 and CDR2 sequences are KGHSH and LQKENI. This CDR3 region has 14 residues. Losses at the gene ends were 5 bases for V and 7 bases for J; bases not matched to a gene: 5. The CDR3 DNA follows: TGTGCCAGCTCATTGGGGACAGGGAGTGAAAAACTGTTTTTT. This gives the protein CASSLGTGSEKLFF.

The V and J genes are TRBV7-9 and TRBJ2-7, with TRBD1 matching over 7 bases. The CDR3 runs to 15 residues. The V and J ends lost 1 base and 1 base, in that order; junction bases with no gene match: 4. The germline gives CDR1 SEHNR, CDR2 FQNEAQ (reference sequence). CDR3 in amino acids: CASSLGAGGSYEQYF. CDR3 nucleotide sequence: TGTGCCAGCAGCTTAGGGGCAGGGGGATCCTACGAGCAGTACTTC.

The chain links TRBV28 to TRBJ1-2, with 8 bases lining up with TRBD1. The CDR3 has 15 residues. In germline, CDR1 is MDHEN, CDR2 SYDVKM. V shed 4 bases and J 4 bases; nucleotides not matched to a gene: 8. The CDR3 DNA reads TGTGCCAGCAGTTCTACGACAGGGGTTATCTATGGCTACACCTTC. Its protein product is CASSSTTGVIYGYTF.

This sequence joins TRBV9 and TRBJ2-1; 7 bases fit TRBD2. CDR3 size: 15 residues. The V gene end was trimmed by 6 bases and the J gene end by 0 bases; junction bases not matched to a gene: 6. Germline CDR1 and CDR2: SGDLS and YYNGEE. The CDR3 bases are TGTGCCAGCACCCCCGGGGGGAGCTCCTACAATGAGCAGTTCTTC. Translation gives CASTPGGSSYNEQFF.

This chain joins TRBV29-1 and TRBJ2-1, with a weak D call TRBD1 (6 bases). Trimming cost V 7 bases and J 8 bases, with 21 bases left between them. The germline V gene encodes CDR1 SQVTM and CDR2 ANQGSEA. The CDR3 covers 14 residues. CDR3 region: CSAPRDTMGDEQFF. The CDR3 DNA reads TGCAGCGCACCCCGGGACACCATGGGCGATGAGCAGTTCTTC.

This chain uses TRBV6-1 with TRBJ2-7; no definite D call. Germline V gene sequence: CDR1 MNHNS, CDR2 SASEGT. V was cut by 1 base and J by 2 bases, with 12 bases left in between. This CDR3 contains 15 residues. The CDR3 DNA follows: TGTGCCAGCAGTGAAGTTTCTCAGAATCCCTACGAGCAGTACTTC. Translating gives CASSEVSQNPYEQYF.

The V gene is TRBV7-2, the J gene TRBJ1-2, with D tentatively TRBD1 (5 bases). This CDR3 is built from 17 residues. Germline V gene lookup returns CDR1 SGHTA and CDR2 FQGNSA. Trimming pared 3 bases from V and 6 bases from J, leaving 23 bases between. The CDR3 DNA is TGTGCCAGCAGCTTGCACACTGCAGGGACTTCAAATAATGGCTACACCTTC. Its translation: CASSLHTAGTSNNGYTF.

The rearrangement uses TRBV10-1 and TRBJ2-2, with TRBD1 as a possible D gene (6 bases). Germline CDR1 reads WNHNN; CDR2 reads SYGVQD (reference sequence). This CDR3 comprises 16 residues. Deletions cut 4 bases from V and 2 bases from J, with 14 bases between. The CDR3 loop is CASSARTDLNTGELFF. CDR3 DNA: TGCGCCAGCAGTGCAAGGACAGACTTAAACACCGGGGAGCTGTTTTTT.

The rearrangement joins TRBV6-5 to TRBJ2-1; D may be TRBD2 (5 bases). The CDR3 loop spans 15 amino acids. Germline CDR1 and CDR2: MNHEY and SVGAGI. Trimming left V 0 bases short and J 0 bases short, with 6 bases between. This CDR3 is CASSYSGSSYNEQFF. The CDR3 nucleotides read TGTGCCAGCAGTTACTCGGGGAGCTCCTACAATGAGCAGTTCTTC.

The V gene is TRBV10-3, the J gene TRBJ1-3; 7 bases match TRBD1. The CDR3 has 14 amino acids. Germline assignment: CDR1 ENHRY and CDR2 SYGVKD. Losses at the gene ends were 4 bases for V and 4 bases for J; bases not matched to a gene: 4. This CDR3 reads CAISADREGNTIYF. CDR3 bases: TGTGCCATCAGTGCCGACAGGGAAGGAAACACCATATATTTT.

The J gene is TRBJ1-3, the V gene TRBV6-5, with a possible D match to TRBD1 (5 bases). CDR3 length: 14 amino acids. Germline values: CDR1 MNHEY, CDR2 SVGAGI. Trimming pared 5 bases from V and 0 bases from J, leaving 8 bases between. Here the CDR3 reads CASSQGHSGNTIYF. CDR3 DNA sequence: TGTGCCAGCAGTCAGGGCCACTCTGGAAACACCATATATTTT.

The CDR3 reads CASSPREQFFSVLTF. CDR3 DNA sequence: TGTGCCAGCAGTCCCCGGGAGCAATTCTTTAGCGTCCTGACTTTC. V usage is TRBV27 and J usage is TRBJ2-6; maybe TRBD2 (6 bases). The germline V and J ends were trimmed by 5 bases and 12 bases, with 20 bases remaining between them. The CDR3 sequence is 15 residues long. CDR1 is MNHEY, CDR2 SMNVEV, per germline (reference sequence).